This T cell receptor (beta chain) was documented in a study of T-cell memory formation after mild COVID-19. Whole-study findings and limits: Day 15 to 85 contractors were CD4/CD8 balanced; later expanders leaned CD4+. Of the contracting clones, CD4+ ones lay mainly in CM and EM, and CD8+ ones in EMRA.

Constant-segment primers served in 5'RACE that generated TCR alpha and TCR beta cDNA libraries bearing sample barcodes and UMIs. In TCRdb, the 5' RACE reads were re-called with MiXCR into one record per CDR3 protein. Counted here are hundreds of thousands of distinct CDR3 sequences, roughly 18% occurring once; the ten biggest clones make up about 12%. V was clipped by 1 base and J by 4 bases, with 15 bases between them. The CDR3 totals 15 residues. The germline CDR1 and CDR2 sequences are SGHKS and YYEKEE (reference sequence). This clonotype was observed a single time. Its specificity is not known. The TCR comes from an adult woman who had mild COVID-19 (a few samples of this study predate the infection). Cell type and time point are not known. The chain has TRBV5-5 and TRBJ2-7; D uncertain. The sample comprised PBMCs or a T cell subset sorted from them (not recorded which). The CDR3 protein is CASSLMADVTYEQYF. CDR3 bases: TGTGCCAGCAGCTTGATGGCGGATGTAACTTACGAGCAGTACTTC.